Below, 24 T cell receptor beta chains from the same sample are listed, as sequenced in a study of beta chain features in type 1 diabetes. Study outcomes and limitations: Shortening that was moderate but significant affected the TCRB CDR3s of Type 1 diabetes patients in all four CD4+ subsets.

These receptors are not linked to any known antigen. The entirety of the isolated RNA underwent reverse transcription, so expressed TCRB transcripts were sequenced. Repertoires were generated with immunoSEQ multiplex PCR, while TCRdb's copy carries only in-frame clones and drops some. The sample holds some 140,000 clones; about 10% are singletons and the top ten take approximately 0.7%. Sample: central memory CD4+ T cells from blood. The receptor set was obtained from a man aged 25 to 45 with type 1 diabetes.

The CDR3, as DNA: TGTGCCAGCAGCTTGGAGGAGGTCCCGGGGACCCAGTACTTC. This encodes CASSLEEVPGTQYF. The chain uses TRBV5-6 and TRBJ2-5, with D possibly matching TRBD2 (5 bases). The CDR3 is 14 residues long. Germline values: CDR1 SGHDT, CDR2 YYEEEE. The ends were cut back, 0 bases at V and 7 bases at J, with 13 bases in the middle.

J is TRBJ1-2 and V is TRBV7-2; D gene uncertain. V lost 5 bases, J lost 4 bases, and 8 bases lay in between. Germline V gene data show CDR1 as SGHTA and CDR2 as FQGNSA. The CDR3 consists of 12 residues. The CDR3 DNA is TGTGCCAGCAGCACAAACAGCTATGGCTACACCTTC. This codes for CASSTNSYGYTF.

V usage is TRBV11-2 and J usage is TRBJ2-7, with D unresolved. Trimming took 5 bases from V and 0 from J, leaving 11 bases between them. The CDR3 sequence is 14 residues long. The V gene's germline CDR1 is SGHAT and CDR2 FQNNGV. CDR3 amino acids: CASSPIRGSYEQYF. The DNA of the CDR3 is TGTGCCAGCAGCCCCATTCGCGGCTCCTACGAGCAGTACTTC.

This clone was counted a few times. This chain uses TRBV29-1 with TRBJ1-4; D is uncertain. The CDR3 runs to 18 residues. V was shortened by 4 bases and J by 0 bases, with 21 bases between the two germline ends. CDR1 SQVTM and CDR2 ANQGSEA come from the germline V gene. CDR3 protein: CSVVTVVLPLSTNEKLFF. In DNA, the CDR3 is TGCAGCGTTGTTACGGTCGTCCTGCCTTTATCAACTAATGAAAAACTGTTTTTT.

The chain combines TRBV11-2 with TRBJ1-4, with 7 bases identical to TRBD1. Germline values: CDR1 SGHAT, CDR2 FQNNGV. V gave up 5 bases and J gave up 3 bases; unmatched junction bases: 6. The CDR3 extends over 15 amino acids. The CDR3 spells CASSIGQAANEKLFF. CDR3 DNA sequence: TGTGCCAGCAGCATAGGACAGGCTGCTAATGAAAAACTGTTTTTT.

This clone was found a few times. V and J are TRBV14 and TRBJ1-1; TRBD1 is a possible D gene (6 bases). CDR3 length equals 13 residues. V dropped 5 bases and J dropped 1 base, with 8 bases sitting between them. In germline, CDR1 is SGHDN, CDR2 FVKESK. Written as DNA, the CDR3 is TGTGCCAGCAGCTCACAGGGGAACACTGAAGCTTTCTTT. It specifies CASSSQGNTEAFF.

This clone came up a few times. The rearrangement uses TRBV5-1 and TRBJ1-2, with D possibly matching TRBD1 (6 bases). This CDR3 has 15 amino acids. Germline V gives CDR1 SGHRS, CDR2 YFSETQ. The V and J ends lost 4 bases and 8 bases respectively, with 21 bases between them. DNA for the CDR3: TGCGCCAGCAGCATCGGACAGCAGTCTTGGGAGGGCTACACCTTC. Residues: CASSIGQQSWEGYTF. The variable domain in full, completed from reference TRBV5-1 and TRBJ1-2, reads KAGVTQTPRYLIKTRGQQVTLSCSPISGHRSVSWYQQTPGQGLQFLFEYFSETQRNKGNFPGRFSGRQFSNSRSEMNVSTLELGDSALYLCASSIGQQSWEGYTFGSGTRLTVV.

This clone was observed many times. The chain employs TRBV7-9 and TRBJ2-7; 10 positions agree with TRBD2. Trimming removed 4 bases from V and 3 bases from J; junction bases left unmatched: 3. The germline gives CDR1 SEHNR, CDR2 FQNEAQ (reference sequence). This CDR3 comprises 14 residues. CDR3: CASSSSGGLYEQYF. CDR3 in DNA: TGTGCCAGCAGCTCTAGCGGGGGCCTCTACGAGCAGTACTTC.

The rearrangement joins TRBV30 to TRBJ1-5; TRBD1 might be the D (6 bases). The CDR3 totals 14 residues. Between the trimmed V and J ends, which lost 2 bases and 3 bases, there was a span of 11 bases. Germline loops: CDR1 GTSNPN, CDR2 SVGIG (reference sequence). The DNA of the CDR3 is TGTGCCTGGAGTAAGGGACACACCAATCAGCCCCAGCATTTT. It is translated as CAWSKGHTNQPQHF.

This clone was found a few times. The chain employs TRBV7-8 and TRBJ2-7; 7 nucleotides agree with TRBD1. There are 13 residues in the CDR3. V lost 5 bases, J lost 7 bases, and 8 bases stayed unmatched. From germline, CDR1 is SGHVS and CDR2 FQNEAQ. The CDR3 spells CASSLRQGQEQYF. The CDR3 region has the DNA TGTGCCAGCAGCCTCAGACAGGGTCAAGAGCAGTACTTC.

This clone appeared a few times. The chain combines TRBV14 with TRBJ1-2; D ambiguous. The germline gives CDR1 SGHDN, CDR2 FVKESK. V lost 2 bases and J 4 bases, leaving 11 bases between the germline ends. The CDR3 is 14 residues long. CDR3 DNA: TGTGCCAGCAGCCAAAGGATCCGAGGCTATGGCTACACCTTC. Its protein product is CASSQRIRGYGYTF.

This clone was recorded a few times. The V call is TRBV5-1, the J call TRBJ2-5; TRBD1 might be the D (5 bases). Germline V CDR1 and CDR2: SGHRS, YFSETQ. The CDR3 contains 13 residues. V was trimmed by 3 bases and J by 5 bases, leaving 11 bases between them. CDR3 loop: CASSWQGRETQYF. The CDR3 DNA is TGCGCCAGCAGCTGGCAGGGTCGGGAGACCCAGTACTTC.

This clone was found a few times. The CDR3 protein is CASNGMSSYEQYF. The CDR3 DNA sequence: TGTGCCAGCAATGGTATGAGCTCCTACGAGCAGTACTTC. V is TRBV9 and J is TRBJ2-7; no clear D. Germline assignment: CDR1 SGDLS and CDR2 YYNGEE. The CDR3 is made up of 13 amino acids. V was cut by 6 bases and J by 0 bases, with 10 bases left in between.

The CDR3 DNA reads as TGTGCCAGCAGGCCTCCGCGTAGGGGCGTGGACACTGAAGCTTTCTTT. Amino acids: CASRPPRRGVDTEAFF. The chain combines TRBV7-6 with TRBJ1-1; D is possibly TRBD1 (5 bases). Germline values: CDR1 SGHVS, CDR2 FNYEAQ. The CDR3 is 16 amino acids. With 6 bases removed from V and 3 bases from J, the gap between germline ends came to 20 bases.

There are a few counts of this clone. The rearrangement uses TRBV5-1 and TRBJ2-3; TRBD1 aligns across 10 bases. This CDR3 has 15 residues. The junction had 1 base not matched to a gene; V was cut back by 2 bases and J by 1 base. In germline, CDR1 is SGHRS, CDR2 YFSETQ. The chain's CDR3 is CASSFGTGGTDTQYF. The CDR3 DNA is TGCGCCAGCAGCTTTGGGACAGGGGGCACAGATACGCAGTATTTT.

The gene calls are TRBV5-4 and TRBJ1-6; D ambiguous. V was cut by 5 bases and J by 9 bases, with 12 bases left in between. The CDR3 contains 13 residues. The germline V gene has CDR1 SGHNT and CDR2 YYREEE (reference sequence). CDR3 in amino acids: CASRSYVSSPLHF. CDR3 DNA sequence: TGTGCCAGCAGATCGTACGTCAGTTCACCCCTCCACTTT.

The rearrangement joins TRBV5-6 to TRBJ1-2; a weak D match, TRBD1 (5 bases). The CDR3 has 13 residues. The V end was cut by 0 bases, the J end by 7 bases, with 10 bases between. In germline, CDR1 is SGHDT, CDR2 YYEEEE. The CDR3 DNA is TGTGCCAGCAGCTTGGGGGGGGAGCCTGGCTACACCTTC. Translation gives CASSLGGEPGYTF.

The genes are TRBV6-6 and TRBJ1-2; D is undetermined. The V and J ends lost 0 bases and 6 bases respectively, with 5 bases between them. This CDR3 has 12 amino acids. Germline CDR1 and CDR2: MNHNY and SVGAGI (reference sequence). This CDR3 is CASSYSQDGYTF. CDR3 DNA sequence: TGTGCCAGCAGTTACTCGCAGGATGGCTACACCTTC.

This clone is classed as medium-sized. This chain connects TRBV4-3 to TRBJ1-5; no definite D call. Germline assignment: CDR1 LGHNA and CDR2 YSLEER. Trimming removed 8 bases at V and 2 bases at J, with 7 bases between. The CDR3 consists of 12 residues. In DNA form, the CDR3 reads TGCGCCAGCCGCGGGTGCAATCAGCCCCAGCATTTT. This gives the protein CASRGCNQPQHF.

J is TRBJ2-7 and V is TRBV28; 9 bases are a match to TRBD1. The V gene end was trimmed by 5 bases and the J gene end by 4 bases; junction bases not matched to a gene: 9. The CDR3 is 15 amino acids. CDR1 MDHEN and CDR2 SYDVKM come from the germline V gene. CDR3 sequence reads: CASSPPGQGRYEQYF. CDR3 DNA sequence: TGTGCCAGCAGTCCCCCGGGACAGGGACGTTACGAGCAGTACTTC. Variable domain in full (rest from reference TRBV28 and TRBJ2-7): DVKVTQSSRYLVKRTGEKVFLECVQDMDHENMFWYRQDPGLGLRLIYFSYDVKMKEKGDIPEGYSVSREKKERFSLILESASTNQTSMYLCASSPPGQGRYEQYFGPGTRLTVT.

Comments on this clone: Other DNA sequences of this sample code for an identical CDR3. The rearrangement uses TRBV29-1 and TRBJ1-1, with 9 nucleotides matching TRBD1. This CDR3 has 13 amino acids. Losses at the gene ends were 5 bases for V and 1 base for J; bases not matched to a gene: 2. From germline, CDR1 is SQVTM and CDR2 ANQGSEA. CDR3 in amino acids: CSVRGQGNTEAFF. The CDR3 DNA reads TGCAGCGTTCGGGGACAGGGGAACACTGAAGCTTTCTTT. Looking up the rest from reference TRBV29-1 and TRBJ1-1 gives the full variable domain: SAVISQKPSRDICQRGTSLTIQCQVDSQVTMMFWYRQQPGQSLTLIATANQGSEATYESGFVIDKFPISRPNLTFSTLTVSNMSPEDSSIYLCSVRGQGNTEAFFGQGTRLTVV.

The V gene is TRBV9, the J gene TRBJ1-6, with a possible D match to TRBD1 (5 bases). CDR3 size: 14 residues. Looked up from germline, CDR1 is SGDLS and CDR2 is YYNGEE. Trimming shortened V by 3 bases and J by 8 bases, and 12 bases separated the two germline ends. This CDR3 reads CASSEGVGYSPLHF. DNA for the CDR3: TGTGCCAGCAGCGAAGGGGTAGGGTATTCACCCCTCCACTTT.

V gene TRBV29-1 combines with J gene TRBJ2-7; 8 bases match TRBD2. The V gene end was trimmed by 6 bases and the J gene end by 5 bases; junction bases not matched to a gene: 15. CDR3 length: 15 residues. The germline V gene encodes CDR1 SQVTM and CDR2 ANQGSEA. The CDR3 spells CSVGARGGWRDEQYF. The DNA for the CDR3 is TGCAGCGTCGGCGCCCGGGGGGGGTGGCGGGACGAGCAGTACTTC.

This clone turned up a few times. This chain connects TRBV6-5 to TRBJ2-7; 7 bases align to TRBD1. V was clipped by 5 bases and J by 3 bases; unmatched bases: 7. Germline CDR1 MNHEY, CDR2 SVGAGI. CDR3 size: 14 residues. CDR3 sequence: CASSQETGLYEQYF. CDR3 coding DNA: TGTGCCAGCAGTCAGGAGACAGGGCTCTACGAGCAGTACTTC.